This T cell receptor (beta chain) emerged from a study of cytomegalovirus exposure and HLA in healthy donors (dated by TCRdb to between 2016 and 2019). Regarding the complete study: An earlier analysis of 587 of the donors reported roughly 270 Gb of sequence data and some 120 million unique TCR beta sequences from around 200 million T cells. Roughly 300 gigabases of sequencing data and around 87 million unique TCR sequences were included in an early release covering about 700 HLA-typed donors. Of the approximately 400 genotyped donors, roughly 76% were placed in the genetic ancestry cluster associated with self-reported Caucasian donors. The study aimed to test whether signatures of past pathogen exposure could be identified by cataloging public T cell receptors. Using immunosequencing, the study profiled T cell repertoires from 550 to 750 subjects and related those repertoires to cytomegalovirus serostatus. In addition to the first cohort of 650 to 800 subjects, a separate validation cohort of about 120 different subjects was used. High-throughput TCR immunosequencing, statistical association of individual TCRs with disease status, and machine learning were combined to predict cytomegalovirus infection status. In a later analysis, previously published TCR beta repertoires from 666 donors were re-analyzed and high-resolution HLA genotyping was added so that TCR occurrence patterns could be studied. In the later analysis, no new phenotypic data were used to find candidate immune exposures; instead, reliance was placed on TCR beta sequences and their occurrence across donors. An earlier analysis of some 500 of the donors applied high-throughput TCR beta sequencing to assess whether each TCR beta V gene segment acted as functional or pseudogenic. Donor age, sex, ethnicity and CMV serostatus were compiled together with the repertoire data. A later genetic analysis took genome-wide SNP genotypes for about three fifths of the roughly 700 donors and used that subset as a discovery cohort. All discovery cohort repertoires had been generated on a single sequencing platform. Both class I and class II loci were covered by HLA typing, at four-digit resolution. The number of typed donors differed by locus: 629-630 for A, B, C, DRB1 and DQB1; 500 to 550 for DQA1; around 610 for DPA1; and some 430 for DPB1. Five DR-DQ haplotypes were treated as single units for association and clustering because of strong linkage in the cohort. On average, about 200,000 unique TCR beta nucleotide sequences were sequenced per donor among a few hundred genotyped donors of the cohort, with 15% to 20% of those sequences being non-productive.

The cohort comprised around 690 healthy bone marrow donors. At the time of sampling, all cohort members were nominally healthy, though unrecorded immune exposures were likely present. The donor tested CMV seronegative and was one of the 352 seronegative cohort members. Each donor provided a peripheral blood sample, and peripheral blood mononuclear cells were used for TCR beta sequencing. Genomic DNA was extracted from the blood cell samples with the Qiagen DNeasy Blood Extraction Kit. Study-wide findings and limitations: The authors suggested that the approach could potentially be extended to other disease states and immunological phenotypes. A later genetic analysis reported fewer N-insertions in productive TCRs among donors in an Asian-associated ancestry cluster than the roughly 700-donor mean. V-gene and J-gene trimming of TCR beta chains was associated with a missense DCLRE1C variant in a later genetic analysis, and the association was replicated in an independent cohort. Presence/absence analyses assumed roughly uniform sequencing depth across donors, an assumption that may not hold. According to a later analysis, most CMV-associated TCR beta chains appeared to be HLA-restricted, and the HLA associations seemed to be driven largely by CMV exposure. In vitro tests confirmed that a few of the cytomegalovirus-associated TCR beta chains recognize cytomegalovirus antigens. While some public TCRs were present in many individuals, most TCR sequences turned up only very rarely across donors. In this cohort, only TCR beta chains were sequenced, and detectable features were limited by the absence of alpha or paired-chain data. According to a later analysis, TCR association rates differed among HLA loci, with DRB1 alleles showing the most associated TCRs and HLA-C alleles showing the fewest. Because counts were too low, some 17 rarely observed V segments, including chromosome 9 orphons, were excluded from the earlier analysis of 587 of the donors. Correlated functional status among segregating V segments might reflect linkage disequilibrium, but an unknown experimental factor could not be ruled out. The sequencing pipeline was judged likely to have produced a cluster of highly shared sequence variants as a technical artifact. The study gave a list of 150 to 200 TCR beta chains associated with cytomegalovirus. Cytomegalovirus status was reported to be diagnosed by the classifier with high specificity and sensitivity in both the original and validation cohorts. A later analysis reported that several top co-occurrence clusters appeared linked to parvovirus B19, influenza, CMV and Epstein-Barr virus. Strong co-occurrence of HLA alleles, especially DR and DQ, made assigning TCR associations to individual alleles difficult. A further reported finding was that TCR beta sequences accurately predicted the HLA-A and HLA-B alleles for most subjects in the first cohort. Because some donors lacked HLA typing at each locus, the association tests relied only on the typed subset. In a later analysis, HLA-associated TCR beta chains were found to be more clonally expanded and to have lower generation probabilities than equally common non-associated chains. The only immune exposure information available for the cohort was CMV serostatus. A later analysis associated 16,951 TCR beta sequences with specific HLA alleles at a false discovery rate of 0.05. Broadly in line with IMGT annotations, most TCR beta V segments showed up in productive rearrangements about 90% or about 30% of the time in an earlier analysis of several hundred of the donors. The 87-base-pair reads could not distinguish some IMGT-functional V segments, including TRBV6-2 and TRBV6-3, so those segments were excluded.

Including cysteine and phenylalanine, the CDR3 has 15 amino acids. Only CDR3 DNA remains: 45 bases, in frame from the first base. The germline V gene yields SGHTA for CDR1 and FQGNSA for CDR2. The junction shows trimming of 5 bases on V and 5 bases on J, and the gene matches do not reach 10 bases of it. As regards this clone: The antigen this receptor binds is unknown. Base quality data are lacking; no much larger clone is found one base away.

The method behind the library was the immunoSEQ multiplex PCR assay. For the multiplex PCR, a mixture combining 60 forward primers for TCR Vbeta segments and 13 reverse primers for TCR Jbeta segments was used. The CDR3 region of rearranged TCR beta genes was amplified from genomic DNA by a multiplex PCR assay. The Illumina HiSeq System was used to sequence the amplified TCR beta libraries as 87-base-pair reads. Concerning the study's data processing: A later analysis tallied 75 million to 95 million unique TCR beta chains across the 610 or so repertoires, and roughly 11 million of those chains were shared by two or more donors. A nearest-neighbor algorithm error-corrected the raw reads and collapsed the reads into unique sequences, merging closely related sequences to remove PCR and sequencing errors. To assign V, D and J gene segments, CDR3 sequences were aligned to IMGT reference sequences. For a sequence to be retained, a match of at least six nucleotides to both a V gene segment and a J gene segment was required. Rearrangements were classified as productive when the CDR3 lacked stop codons and remained in frame with V and J, and all other rearrangements were classified as non-productive. Following IMGT convention, CDR3 was defined as the stretch from the second conserved V-encoded cysteine to the conserved J-encoded phenylalanine. The earlier analysis of 500 to 650 of the donors excluded any sequence lacking an unambiguous match to a single V gene segment. In an earlier analysis of several hundred of the donors, a V segment was called functional when productive rearrangements were above 56.7%, and segregating when the standard deviation between donors exceeded 5%. A statistical classification framework was built to diagnose cytomegalovirus status from the catalog of TCR beta chain sequences. A later analysis assigned V and J genes by comparing TCR nucleotide sequences with IMGT/GENE-DB human TR gene sequences. In a later analysis, CDR3 sequences and most-parsimonious VDJ recombination scenarios were assigned using the TCRdist pipeline. In a later analysis, each TCR beta chain was defined by its CDR3 amino acid sequence together with its V-gene family, and reads lacking a unique V-gene family were excluded. To address suspected cross-contamination and a sequencing artifact, a later analysis removed some 620 highly shared, low-generation-probability nucleotide sequences. In a later analysis, a clonal expansion index for each public chain was calculated from normalized within-repertoire ranks of inferred template counts. In a later analysis, generation probabilities were computed using a VDJ recombination model fitted to out-of-frame rearrangements, and the results were checked against IGoR. In a later analysis, TCR-TCR, TCR-HLA and TCR-CMV co-occurrence was scored with hypergeometric tests, and a repertoire-size bias correction was applied to TCR pairs. To estimate false discovery rates, a later analysis permuted the HLA or CMV assignments 20 times. In a later analysis, co-occurring TCRs were grouped using DBSCAN, and TCRdist sequence similarity was added for clustering within HLA-allele-positive subsets. Repertoires with fewer than 30,000 or more than 120,000 public chains were left out of co-occurrence clustering, as were four to six repertoires with anomalous nucleotide sharing. Drawn from immuneACCESS, this table holds only the in-frame rearrangements with V and J called that TCRdb kept. Clones are partly lost; checked studies trace under half to an unresolved V gene and leave the rest unexplained. D and trimming were read from the DNA, whereas the V and J calls and clone size are those reported in that table. This sample lists about 190,000 clones; 82% were detected once. The ten largest account for approximately 0.74% of the sample.

The chain joins TRBV7-2 to TRBJ2-7; TRBD2 lines up with 9 middle nucleotides. Sequenced: PBMCs. This TCR was sampled from a woman younger than 30 in good health and CMV-seronegative. The sequence in DNA is TGTGCCAGCAGCCGAGAGGTGGCTAGCGGGAACGAGCAGTACTTC. Its protein reads: CASSREVASGNEQYF.